A single sample gave rise to the 27 T cell receptor beta chains below, sequenced in a study of shared clonotypes between healthy human individuals. TCRdb's copy holds only in-frame clones and misses some; the assay was immunoSEQ multiplex PCR. Of about 2,100,000 clones listed, about 93% were seen once; the top ten hold under 2%. Terminally differentiated effector memory CD45RA+ cells were excluded by CCR7 positive selection of CD45RO-negative cells. The material sequenced was naive CD8+ T cells from PBMCs. These receptors were collected from a young man in good health. Some clones in this sample may be carry-over from other donors' samples.

This clone has a single count. CDR3 region: CSVVGEGNEQFF. The CDR3, as DNA: TGCAGCGTTGTGGGGGAGGGAAATGAGCAGTTCTTC. The chain is built from TRBV29-1 and TRBJ2-1; 7 bases are a match to TRBD2. The J segment lost 7 bases and the V segment lost 4 bases, leaving 4 bases of the junction unmatched. Looked up from germline, CDR1 is SQVTM and CDR2 is ANQGSEA. CDR3 size: 12 residues.

This clone showed up just once. The chain is built from TRBV19 and TRBJ1-5, with D perhaps TRBD1 (5 bases). Trimming took off 1 base at V and 6 bases at J, with 10 bases between the two ends. The CDR3 runs to 14 residues. Germline assignment: CDR1 LNHDA and CDR2 SQIVND (reference sequence). In nucleotides, the CDR3 is TGTGCCAGTAGTATAGGGACACGCAGTCAGCCCCAGCATTTT. As protein: CASSIGTRSQPQHF.

This chain connects TRBV5-1 to TRBJ2-7; 7 bases align to TRBD1. The trim removed 1 base at V and 5 bases at J, leaving 6 bases unmatched. In germline, CDR1 is SGHRS, CDR2 YFSETQ. The CDR3 has 14 amino acids. CDR3 sequence: CASSLRGLANEQYF. The CDR3 bases are TGCGCCAGCAGCTTGAGGGGGCTCGCGAACGAGCAGTACTTC.

The genes are TRBV4-2 and TRBJ2-3; D is unclear. The CDR3 spans 16 residues. V was shortened by 0 bases and J by 3 bases, with 13 bases between the two germline ends. CDR1 is LGHNA, CDR2 YNFKEQ, per germline. This CDR3 reads CASSQEGLVLTDTQYF. CDR3 in DNA: TGTGCCAGCAGCCAAGAAGGCCTAGTACTAACAGATACGCAGTATTTT.

This clone was found once. V gene TRBV2 combines with J gene TRBJ2-1, with D possibly TRBD1 on 5 matching bases. The CDR3 contains 12 residues. The germline CDR1 and CDR2 sequences are SNHLY and FYNNEI. Trimming took 7 bases from V and 10 from J, leaving 14 bases between them. CDR3 bases: TGTGCCAGCACGGGCAGGGTGGAAGAGCAGTTCTTC. The encoded protein is CASTGRVEEQFF.

The J gene is TRBJ2-7, the V gene TRBV2, with D possibly TRBD1 on 5 matching bases. The V end was cut by 8 bases, the J end by 3 bases, with 11 bases between. Germline-derived CDR1 and CDR2 are SNHLY and FYNNEI. There are 12 residues in the CDR3. Here the CDR3 DNA reads TGTGCCAGCGGACGACAGAACTACGAGCAGTACTTC. Encoded protein: CASGRQNYEQYF.

The CDR3: CASSSRREVAFF. CDR3 nucleotide sequence: TGTGCCAGCAGCTCAAGGAGGGAGGTAGCTTTCTTT. The chain recombines TRBV5-6 with TRBJ1-1, with D hard to call. This CDR3 has 12 residues. The V end was cut by 3 bases, the J end by 10 bases, with 13 bases between. From germline, CDR1 is SGHDT and CDR2 YYEEEE.

The chain couples TRBV27 to TRBJ1-2; no clear D. Germline V gives CDR1 MNHEY, CDR2 SMNVEV (reference sequence). Between the trimmed V and J ends, which lost 8 bases and 4 bases, there was a span of 14 bases. This CDR3 is built from 13 residues. Here the CDR3 reads CASAHGRSYGYTF. In DNA, the CDR3 is TGTGCCAGCGCCCACGGGCGTTCCTATGGCTACACCTTC.

This rearrangement joins TRBV7-9 to TRBJ2-5, with a possible D match to TRBD1 (5 bases). Germline CDR1 reads SEHNR; CDR2 reads FQNEAQ (reference sequence). V was shortened by 4 bases and J by 5 bases, with 11 bases between the two germline ends. This CDR3 comprises 13 residues. The CDR3 loop reads CASSSGSGETQYF. Written as DNA, the CDR3 is TGTGCCAGCAGCTCAGGGTCCGGGGAGACCCAGTACTTC.

The chain carries TRBV9 and TRBJ2-7; D possibly corresponds to TRBD1 (6 bases). This CDR3 contains 14 residues. CDR1 is SGDLS and CDR2 is YYNGEE in the germline V gene. V lost 4 bases and J lost 4, with 15 bases in between. Written as DNA, the CDR3 is TGTGCCAGCAGCACTGGACAGTCGGCTTACGAGCAGTACTTC. Translated, it gives CASSTGQSAYEQYF.

On this clone: Distinct nucleotide sequences in the sample also encode this CDR3. The chain joins TRBV27 to TRBJ2-1; 13 nucleotides agree with TRBD2. The CDR3 is 15 residues long. The J segment lost 7 bases and the V segment lost 6 bases, leaving 6 bases of the junction unmatched. Germline-derived CDR1 and CDR2 are MNHEY and SMNVEV (reference sequence). The CDR3 spells CASRLAGGPGNEQFF. The CDR3 coding sequence is TGTGCCAGCAGACTAGCGGGAGGGCCTGGGAATGAGCAGTTCTTC.

The genes are TRBV4-1 and TRBJ2-3; D not certain. The CDR3 covers 15 residues. CDR1 MGHRA and CDR2 YSYEKL come from the germline V gene. V lost 2 bases and J lost 2, with 11 bases in between. CDR3 residues: CASSQPYTDTDTQYF. For the CDR3, the DNA is TGCGCCAGCAGCCAACCGTATACTGACACAGATACGCAGTATTTT.

Comment on this clone: Other DNA sequences in the sample encode the same CDR3. The rearrangement joins TRBV27 to TRBJ2-7, with TRBD2 as a possible D gene (6 bases). The CDR3 runs 13 residues. Trimming shortened V by 2 bases and J by 1 base, and 6 bases separated the two germline ends. In germline, CDR1 is MNHEY, CDR2 SMNVEV (reference sequence). CDR3 residues: CASSLGLSYEQYF. Written as DNA, the CDR3 is TGTGCCAGCAGTTTAGGACTATCCTACGAGCAGTACTTC.

This clone was detected once. This chain links TRBV11-1 with TRBJ2-7; TRBD2 matches 9 bases. Germline V gene sequence: CDR1 SGHAT, CDR2 FQDESV (reference sequence). The CDR3 runs to 19 residues. Trimming at V came to 3 bases and at J to 2 bases, leaving 17 bases not matched to a gene. The CDR3 loop is CASSFDRSESGRPTYEQYF. CDR3 DNA sequence: TGTGCCAGCAGCTTTGACAGGTCGGAGAGCGGGAGGCCGACCTACGAGCAGTACTTC.

This clone appeared a single time. The rearrangement links TRBV7-2 to TRBJ2-7; TRBD2 agrees at 10 bases. V lost 4 bases, J lost 4 bases, and 7 bases stayed unmatched. The CDR3 totals 15 residues. Germline V gene sequence: CDR1 SGHTA, CDR2 FQGNSA. The CDR3: CASSSLAGAWYEQYF. Here the CDR3 DNA reads TGTGCCAGCAGCTCTCTAGCGGGAGCTTGGTACGAGCAGTACTTC.

This sequence joins TRBV27 and TRBJ1-1; 7 nucleotides agree with TRBD1. V shed 6 bases and J 1 base; nucleotides not matched to a gene: 5. Looked up from germline, CDR1 is MNHEY and CDR2 is SMNVEV (reference sequence). The CDR3 runs to 14 residues. The CDR3 loop is CASSRDRSNTEAFF. DNA for the CDR3: TGTGCCAGCAGCAGGGACAGATCGAACACTGAAGCTTTCTTT.

V and J are TRBV7-9 and TRBJ2-1; D may be TRBD2 (6 bases). The germline V and J ends were trimmed by 1 base and 6 bases, with 13 bases remaining between them. Germline loops: CDR1 SEHNR, CDR2 FQNEAQ (reference sequence). This CDR3 has 15 amino acids. CDR3 DNA: TGTGCCAGCAGCTTAGATCCGGGAGCGGTCAATGAGCAGTTCTTC. As protein: CASSLDPGAVNEQFF.

This clone was counted a single time. The chain uses TRBV5-1 and TRBJ2-4; D remains ambiguous. CDR3 length: 17 residues. V was pared by 4 bases and J by 0 bases, with 17 bases between. Looked up from germline, CDR1 is SGHRS and CDR2 is YFSETQ. CDR3 sequence reads: CASSPDAVSIAKNIQYF. DNA of the CDR3: TGCGCCAGCAGCCCGGACGCGGTTTCCATAGCCAAAAACATTCAGTACTTC.

The V gene is TRBV7-8, the J gene TRBJ2-7; 11 bases match TRBD2. With V trimmed by 1 base and J by 7 bases, 6 bases remained unmatched. The CDR3 extends over 15 amino acids. CDR1 SGHVS and CDR2 FQNEAQ come from the germline V gene. The CDR3 nucleotides are TGTGCCAGCAGCTTAGGTCTAGCGGGAGGAGGGGAGCAGTACTTC. Protein product: CASSLGLAGGGEQYF.

The chain couples TRBV27 to TRBJ2-7; D is perhaps TRBD2 (5 bases). Per the germline V gene, CDR1 is MNHEY and CDR2 is SMNVEV (reference sequence). CDR3 length: 15 residues. The ends were cut back, 4 bases at V and 3 bases at J, with 16 bases in the middle. The CDR3 reads CASSSQEAAYYEQYF. CDR3 sequence (DNA): TGTGCCAGCAGTTCTCAGGAGGCCGCCTACTACGAGCAGTACTTC.

The chain links TRBV7-9 to TRBJ1-1; D might be TRBD1 (5 bases). Trimming shortened V by 6 bases and J by 0 bases, and 17 bases separated the two germline ends. Germline CDR1 SEHNR, CDR2 FQNEAQ (reference sequence). The CDR3 has 16 residues. CDR3: CASREKDTMMNTEAFF. The CDR3 bases are TGTGCCAGCAGGGAGAAGGACACGATGATGAACACTGAAGCTTTCTTT. Based on the CDR3 plus reference TRBV7-9 and TRBJ1-1, the full variable domain is DTGVSQNPRHKITKRGQNVTFRCDPISEHNRLYWYRQTLGQGPEFLTYFQNEAQLEKSRLLSDRFSAERPKGSFSTLEIQRTEQGDSAMYLCASREKDTMMNTEAFFGQGTRLTVV.

This chain joins TRBV29-1 and TRBJ2-5, with unresolved D. Germline lookup yields CDR1 SQVTM and CDR2 ANQGSEA. V gave up 6 bases and J gave up 6 bases, with 11 bases separating them. This CDR3 contains 11 residues. The CDR3 DNA is TGCAGCGTGGAAATAGTGAAGACCCAGTACTTC. Translating gives CSVEIVKTQYF. Full variable domain (rest looked up from reference TRBV29-1 and TRBJ2-5): SAVISQKPSRDICQRGTSLTIQCQVDSQVTMMFWYRQQPGQSLTLIATANQGSEATYESGFVIDKFPISRPNLTFSTLTVSNMSPEDSSIYLCSVEIVKTQYFGPGTRLLVL.

With regard to this clone: The same CDR3 also results from other DNA sequences found in this sample. The chain carries TRBV30 and TRBJ2-1, with D maybe TRBD2 (5 bases). This CDR3 is built from 15 residues. Trimming took off 0 bases at V and 0 bases at J, with 9 bases between the two ends. The germline V gene encodes CDR1 GTSNPN and CDR2 SVGIG (reference sequence). CDR3 sequence: CAWSVGVSSYNEQFF. The CDR3 DNA is TGTGCCTGGAGTGTGGGAGTAAGCTCCTACAATGAGCAGTTCTTC.

This rearrangement joins TRBV9 to TRBJ2-2; 10 nucleotides align to TRBD1. Unmatched junction bases numbered 12, after V lost 0 bases and J lost 4 bases. The CDR3 extends over 19 amino acids. Germline CDR1 SGDLS, CDR2 YYNGEE. CDR3 sequence reads: CASSVADPGQGGTTGELFF. CDR3 nucleotide sequence: TGTGCCAGCAGCGTAGCGGATCCCGGACAGGGGGGAACCACCGGGGAGCTGTTTTTT.

A note on this clone: Other DNA sequences from this sample encode an identical CDR3 as well. The chain employs TRBV27 and TRBJ2-3, with no clear D. The CDR3 covers 11 residues. The V end was cut by 8 bases, the J end by 1 base, with 4 bases between. The germline V gene encodes CDR1 MNHEY and CDR2 SMNVEV (reference sequence). This CDR3 reads CASGGTDTQYF. The CDR3, as DNA: TGTGCCAGCGGCGGCACAGATACGCAGTATTTT.

The chain joins TRBV28 to TRBJ1-1; possibly TRBD1 for D (5 bases). This CDR3 comprises 15 residues. Germline assignment: CDR1 MDHEN and CDR2 SYDVKM. V dropped 6 bases and J dropped 3 bases, with 17 bases sitting between them. DNA for the CDR3: TGTGCCAGCAGGGGACTCCTAGAAGGGGACACTGAAGCTTTCTTT. Translation gives CASRGLLEGDTEAFF.

This rearrangement joins TRBV9 to TRBJ1-1; 8 positions agree with TRBD1. CDR1 SGDLS and CDR2 YYNGEE come from the germline V gene. The CDR3 runs to 15 residues. Losses at the gene ends were 3 bases for V and 0 bases for J; bases not matched to a gene: 4. As DNA, the CDR3 is TGTGCCAGCAGCGGACAGGGGCCTTTGAACACTGAAGCTTTCTTT. This translates into CASSGQGPLNTEAFF.